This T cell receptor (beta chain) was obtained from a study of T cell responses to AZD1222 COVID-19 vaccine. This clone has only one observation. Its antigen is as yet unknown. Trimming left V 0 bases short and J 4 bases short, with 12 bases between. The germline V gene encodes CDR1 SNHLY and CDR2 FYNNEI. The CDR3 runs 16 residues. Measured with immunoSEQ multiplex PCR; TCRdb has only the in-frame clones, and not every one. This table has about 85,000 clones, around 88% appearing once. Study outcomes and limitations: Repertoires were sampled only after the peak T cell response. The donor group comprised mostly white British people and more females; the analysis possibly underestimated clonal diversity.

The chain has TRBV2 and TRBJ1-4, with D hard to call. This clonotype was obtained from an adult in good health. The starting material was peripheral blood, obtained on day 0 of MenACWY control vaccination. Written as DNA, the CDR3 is TGTGCCAGCAGTGAAGCCGGAGAGGGCCTTAATGAAAAACTGTTTTTT. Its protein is CASSEAGEGLNEKLFF.